These 20 T cell receptor beta chains were all obtained from the same sample, sequenced in a study of blood T cell repertoires in COVID-19. TCRdb keeps only in-frame clones here, not all; method: immunoSEQ multiplex PCR. The data show 70,000 to 95,000 clones, with around 80% seen just once and roughly a fifth held by the top ten. What was sequenced was peripheral blood. These receptors were collected from a human donor in a cohort sampled during active COVID-19.

The chain uses TRBV7-9 and TRBJ2-3, with 9 nucleotides matching TRBD2. The ends lost 10 bases at V and 1 base at J; junction bases unmatched: 9. Germline V lookup: CDR1 SEHNR, CDR2 FQNEAQ (reference sequence). The CDR3 is 15 amino acids. The CDR3 coding sequence is TGTGCCACCAGAAGGCGGGGGGGCCGCACAGATACGCAGTATTTT. It specifies CATRRRGGRTDTQYF.

The chain is built from TRBV4-1 and TRBJ2-3, with 7 bases identical to TRBD2. In germline, CDR1 is MGHRA, CDR2 YSYEKL. V dropped 4 bases and J dropped 2; count of bases not matched to a gene: 12. The CDR3 runs to 17 residues. The CDR3 protein is CASSPTPRGTPTDTQYF. For the CDR3, the DNA is TGCGCCAGCAGCCCCACCCCGCGGGGGACGCCCACAGATACGCAGTATTTT.

The rearrangement links TRBV27 to TRBJ1-1; weak D call: TRBD1 (6 bases). This CDR3 is 14 amino acids long. V lost 5 bases and J lost 1, with 11 bases in between. CDR1 is MNHEY and CDR2 is SMNVEV in the germline V gene (reference sequence). The DNA of the CDR3 is TGTGCCAGCAGTCCGTACAGGGAGAACACTGAAGCTTTCTTT. Amino acids: CASSPYRENTEAFF.

The chain uses TRBV5-6 and TRBJ1-2, with D maybe TRBD1 (5 bases). The V end was cut by 4 bases, the J end by 4 bases, with 8 bases between. CDR1 is SGHDT and CDR2 is YYEEEE in the germline V gene. There are 12 residues in the CDR3. CDR3 amino acids: CASSPGVYGYTF. Written as DNA, the CDR3 is TGTGCCAGCAGCCCGGGGGTCTATGGCTACACCTTC.

This clone was picked up a small number of times. The chain carries TRBV18 and TRBJ2-2; 8 bases are a match to TRBD2. Germline V gene sequence: CDR1 KGHSH, CDR2 LQKENI. V gave up 1 base and J gave up 2 bases; unmatched junction bases: 3. CDR3 length: 16 amino acids. The CDR3 region is CASSPRSGVNTGELFF. As DNA, the CDR3 is TGTGCCAGCTCACCACGTAGCGGGGTTAACACCGGGGAGCTGTTTTTT.

This clone was picked up one time. The J gene is TRBJ2-1, the V gene TRBV15, with D hard to call. Germline lookup yields CDR1 LNHNV and CDR2 YYDKDF (reference sequence). With 1 base removed from V and 8 bases from J, the gap between germline ends came to 6 bases. There are 12 residues in the CDR3. The DNA for the CDR3 is TGTGCCACCAGCAGAGGCCAGTATGAGCAGTTCTTC. Its translation: CATSRGQYEQFF. The variable domain in full, with the rest retrieved from reference TRBV15 and TRBJ2-1, is DAMVIQNPRYQVTQFGKPVTLSCSQTLNHNVMYWYQQKSSQAPKLLFHYYDKDFNNEADTPDNFQSRRPNTSFCFLDIRSPGLGDTAMYLCATSRGQYEQFFGPGTRLTVL.

The chain employs TRBV21-1 and TRBJ2-7; the table calls TRBD1, which could not be checked here. TRBV21-1 constitutes a pseudogene. The CDR3 covers 14 residues. The CDR3 DNA reads as TGTGCCAGCAGCCCCCAAATCACAGATTACGAGCAGTACTTC. Its protein is CASSPQITDYEQYF.

The chain couples TRBV3-1 (or the pseudogene TRBV3-2) to TRBJ2-3, with TRBD1 as a possible D gene (5 bases). V dropped 3 bases and J dropped 14 bases, with 12 bases sitting between them. There are 11 residues in the CDR3. Germline values: CDR1 LGHDT, CDR2 YNNKEL (reference sequence). The CDR3 region is CASSQGRAAYF. CDR3 DNA sequence: TGTGCCAGCAGCCAGGGCAGGGCAGCGTATTTT.

This clone was seen a single time. The CDR3 protein is CASSPAGYNEKLFF. CDR3 coding DNA: TGCGCCAGCAGCCCTGCGGGGTATAATGAAAAACTGTTTTTT. This sequence joins TRBV5-1 and TRBJ1-4; D gene unclear. With 4 bases removed from V and 4 bases from J, the gap between germline ends came to 11 bases. Germline CDR1 reads SGHRS; CDR2 reads YFSETQ. There are 14 residues in the CDR3.

This clone was seen a handful of times. V gene TRBV6-6 combines with J gene TRBJ1-1; D may be TRBD1 (6 bases). This CDR3 has 15 residues. V lost 5 bases and J 0 bases, leaving 13 bases between the germline ends. CDR1 and CDR2 (germline): MNHNY, SVGAGI (reference sequence). Here the CDR3 DNA reads TGTGCCAGCAGTCTAACGGACAGACTGAACACTGAAGCTTTCTTT. Protein product: CASSLTDRLNTEAFF.

This chain connects TRBV28 to TRBJ2-7, with TRBD1 matching 7 bases. This CDR3 contains 14 residues. J gave up 3 bases and V 5 bases, and 7 bases lay outside the gene matches. Per germline, CDR1 MDHEN and CDR2 SYDVKM. CDR3 sequence reads: CASSPSTGNYEQYF. CDR3 DNA sequence: TGTGCCAGCAGTCCCTCGACAGGGAACTACGAGCAGTACTTC. The complete variable domain, with remaining parts taken from reference TRBV28 and TRBJ2-7, reads DVKVTQSSRYLVKRTGEKVFLECVQDMDHENMFWYRQDPGLGLRLIYFSYDVKMKEKGDIPEGYSVSREKKERFSLILESASTNQTSMYLCASSPSTGNYEQYFGPGTRLTVT.

J is TRBJ2-3 and V is TRBV27, with TRBD1 matching 8 bases. Trimming at V came to 5 bases and at J to 0 bases, leaving 7 bases not matched to a gene. The CDR3 runs to 16 residues. Looked up from germline, CDR1 is MNHEY and CDR2 is SMNVEV (reference sequence). The CDR3 DNA is TGTGCCAGCAGTCCGATGGGACAGGTGAGCACAGATACGCAGTATTTT. Protein: CASSPMGQVSTDTQYF.

The chain employs TRBV5-1 and TRBJ1-4; D remains unclear. The V and J ends lost 0 bases and 10 bases respectively, with 16 bases between them. CDR3 length: 15 amino acids. CDR1 is SGHRS, CDR2 YFSETQ, per germline. The CDR3 DNA reads as TGCGCCAGCAGCTTGGTACTGCTTAATGAGGGAAAACTGTTTTTT. It encodes CASSLVLLNEGKLFF.

J is TRBJ1-2 and V is TRBV7-2; 7 nucleotides match TRBD1. This CDR3 comprises 13 residues. V lost 5 bases and J lost 8; bases outside the gene matches: 8. Per germline, CDR1 SGHTA and CDR2 FQGNSA. As DNA, the CDR3 is TGTGCCAGCAGCCCTGACAGGGAACGGGGCTACACCTTC. Its translation is CASSPDRERGYTF.

The V gene is TRBV24-1, the J gene TRBJ1-2, with D possibly TRBD1 on 5 matching bases. Germline values: CDR1 KGHDR, CDR2 SFDVKD. This CDR3 is 13 amino acids long. V lost 1 base to trimming and J lost 8 bases, with 10 bases between them. The CDR3 is CATSDFQGRGYTF. The CDR3 region has the DNA TGTGCCACCAGTGATTTCCAGGGAAGGGGCTACACCTTC.

V gene TRBV11-3 combines with J gene TRBJ2-7; possible D gene TRBD1, 6 bases. Trimming took off 5 bases at V and 0 bases at J, with 8 bases between the two ends. Germline CDR1 is SGHNT and CDR2 is YENEEA. CDR3 size: 13 residues. CDR3 DNA: TGTGCCAGCAGCCCAGGGGACTCCTACGAGCAGTACTTC. This sequence encodes CASSPGDSYEQYF.

The chain couples TRBV4-2 to TRBJ2-4, with TRBD2 matching 7 bases. This CDR3 region has 15 residues. CDR1 is LGHNA, CDR2 YNFKEQ, per germline. Unmatched junction bases numbered 3, after V lost 1 base and J lost 3 bases. The CDR3 reads CASSQGLADKNIQYF. The CDR3 DNA follows: TGTGCCAGCAGCCAAGGACTAGCTGACAAAAACATTCAGTACTTC.

This chain joins TRBV6-5 and TRBJ1-6, with 9 bases identical to TRBD1. The trim removed 6 bases at V and 7 bases at J, leaving 4 bases unmatched. This CDR3 spans 14 amino acids. Germline CDR1 MNHEY, CDR2 SVGAGI. The CDR3 region is CASRTGGGNSPLHF. DNA of the CDR3: TGTGCCAGCAGGACAGGGGGTGGGAATTCACCCCTCCACTTT.

The rearrangement links TRBV10-3 to TRBJ1-3; D ambiguous. The V end lost 3 bases, the J end lost 2 bases, and 14 bases lay between the germline ends. The CDR3 contains 16 residues. Germline assignment: CDR1 ENHRY and CDR2 SYGVKD. Here the CDR3 reads CAISEGRVKTGNTIYF. The CDR3, as DNA: TGTGCCATCAGTGAAGGGAGGGTAAAAACTGGAAACACCATATATTTT.

J is TRBJ1-2 and V is TRBV28; 7 bases agree with TRBD1. The length of the CDR3 is 13 residues. Germline trimming cut 6 bases from V and 2 bases from J; bases unmatched to any gene: 3. The germline CDR1 and CDR2 sequences are MDHEN and SYDVKM. The CDR3 bases are TGTGCCAGCAGAAAGGACAGGAACTATGGCTACACCTTC. Its translation: CASRKDRNYGYTF.